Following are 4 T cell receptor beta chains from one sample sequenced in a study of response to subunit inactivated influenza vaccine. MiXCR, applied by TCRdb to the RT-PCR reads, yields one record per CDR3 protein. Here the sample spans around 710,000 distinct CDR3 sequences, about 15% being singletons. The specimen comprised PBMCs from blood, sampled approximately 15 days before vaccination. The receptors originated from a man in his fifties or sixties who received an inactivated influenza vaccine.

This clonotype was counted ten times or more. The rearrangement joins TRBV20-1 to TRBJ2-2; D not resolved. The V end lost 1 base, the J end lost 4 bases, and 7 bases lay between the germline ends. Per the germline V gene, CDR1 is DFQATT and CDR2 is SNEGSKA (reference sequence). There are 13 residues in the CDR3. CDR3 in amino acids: CSARAPGTGELFF. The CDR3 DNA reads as TGCAGTGCTAGAGCCCCAGGCACCGGGGAGCTGTTTTTT.

The CDR3 DNA follows: TGCGCCAGCAGCTTTGGGTCAAACGGGGATACGCAGTATTTT. It encodes CASSFGSNGDTQYF. The chain uses TRBV5-1 and TRBJ2-3, with no clear D. The CDR3 is 14 residues long. The V gene lost 2 bases and the J gene lost 6 bases, with 13 bases spanning the gap. CDR1 and CDR2 (germline): SGHRS, YFSETQ.

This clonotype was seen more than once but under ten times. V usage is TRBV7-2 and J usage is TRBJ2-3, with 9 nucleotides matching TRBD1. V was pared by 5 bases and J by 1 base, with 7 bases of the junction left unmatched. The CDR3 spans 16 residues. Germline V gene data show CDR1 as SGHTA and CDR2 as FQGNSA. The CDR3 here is CASSPNRGLRTDTQYF. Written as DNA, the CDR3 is TGTGCCAGCAGCCCTAACAGGGGGCTACGCACAGATACGCAGTATTTT.

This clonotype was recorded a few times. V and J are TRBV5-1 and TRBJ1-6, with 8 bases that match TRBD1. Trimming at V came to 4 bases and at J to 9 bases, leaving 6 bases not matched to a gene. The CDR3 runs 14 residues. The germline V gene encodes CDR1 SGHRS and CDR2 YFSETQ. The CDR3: CASSTQGAGSPLHF. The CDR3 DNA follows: TGCGCCAGCAGCACCCAGGGGGCCGGTTCACCCCTCCACTTT.